The 27 T cell receptor beta chains below were found in one sample sequenced in a study of shared clonotypes between healthy human individuals. The data were produced by immunoSEQ multiplex PCR, yet TCRdb's version contains in-frame clones alone and is incomplete. The sample lists 1.4 million to 1.5 million clones; roughly 96% were seen once. Sequencing was done on a sample of naive CD4+ T cells sorted from blood. The subset was: CD45RA+ positively selected. These TCRs come from a man aged 25-45 years in good health.

The rearrangement joins TRBV5-1 to TRBJ2-1; D is undetermined. Germline CDR1 is SGHRS and CDR2 is YFSETQ. The CDR3 sequence is 14 residues long. Between the trimmed V and J ends, which lost 1 base and 0 bases, there was a span of 5 bases. CDR3 sequence: CASSLTTSYNEQFF. The CDR3 nucleotides read TGCGCCAGCAGCTTGACGACCTCCTACAATGAGCAGTTCTTC.

V and J are TRBV30 and TRBJ1-3; D may be TRBD1 (5 bases). V was pared by 0 bases and J by 4 bases, with 13 bases between. Germline V CDR1 and CDR2: GTSNPN, SVGIG (reference sequence). This CDR3 region has 15 residues. In nucleotides, the CDR3 is TGTGCCTGGAGTGTCAGAAGGGGTGCGGGAAACACCATATATTTT. Amino acids: CAWSVRRGAGNTIYF. Together with reference TRBV30 and TRBJ1-3, the CDR3 gives the full variable domain: SQTIHQWPATLVQPVGSPLSLECTVEGTSNPNLYWYRQAAGRGLQLLFYSVGIGQISSEVPQNLSASRPQDRQFILSSKKLLLSDSGFYLCAWSVRRGAGNTIYFGEGSWLTVV.

This clone was counted a single time. V gene TRBV9 combines with J gene TRBJ2-5; 9 nucleotides agree with TRBD2. Trimming cost V 2 bases and J 3 bases; bases outside gene matches: 14. Per germline, CDR1 SGDLS and CDR2 YYNGEE. CDR3 size: 18 residues. CDR3 DNA sequence: TGTGCCAGCAGCGTCCGGTCCGGGCGGGAGGGCCCGAAAGAGACCCAGTACTTC. Its translation: CASSVRSGREGPKETQYF.

As to this clone: The sample contains more than one DNA sequence encoding this CDR3. The chain carries TRBV29-1 and TRBJ2-7, with 8 positions matching TRBD1. The CDR3 contains 12 residues. V trimming: 7 bases; J trimming: 4 bases; junction bases outside the gene matches: 6. Germline V CDR1 and CDR2: SQVTM, ANQGSEA. In DNA form, the CDR3 reads TGCAGCGCCCGGACAGGGCCGTACGAGCAGTACTTC. Translation gives CSARTGPYEQYF.

The chain links TRBV18 to TRBJ1-5; no firm D call. This CDR3 has 12 amino acids. Trimming took 5 bases from V and 6 from J, leaving 8 bases between them. Germline-derived CDR1 and CDR2 are KGHSH and LQKENI. CDR3 residues: CASSSTLQPQHF. The CDR3 nucleotides read TGTGCCAGCTCATCGACGCTTCAGCCCCAGCATTTT. The whole variable domain, filled in from reference TRBV18 and TRBJ1-5, reads NAGVMQNPRHLVRRRGQEARLRCSPMKGHSHVYWYRQLPEEGLKFMVYLQKENIIDESGMPKERFSAEFPKEGPSILRIQQVVRGDSAAYFCASSSTLQPQHFGDGTRLSIL.

This chain uses TRBV28 with TRBJ1-5, with TRBD1 matching over 7 bases. V was pared by 5 bases and J by 6 bases, with 7 bases of the junction left unmatched. The CDR3 sequence is 14 residues long. From germline, CDR1 is MDHEN and CDR2 SYDVKM. CDR3 residues: CASSGATGSQPQHF. The DNA for the CDR3 is TGTGCCAGCAGTGGAGCGACAGGGAGTCAGCCCCAGCATTTT.

The chain couples TRBV5-1 to TRBJ2-5; perhaps TRBD1 as D (6 bases). This CDR3 region has 14 residues. The germline V and J ends were trimmed by 2 bases and 4 bases, with 12 bases remaining between them. Germline V gives CDR1 SGHRS, CDR2 YFSETQ. CDR3 sequence reads: CASSLLTGGETQYF. For the CDR3, the DNA is TGCGCCAGCAGCTTATTGACAGGCGGAGAGACCCAGTACTTC.

This chain uses TRBV5-4 with TRBJ2-1; 11 positions match TRBD2. The CDR3 is 16 residues long. With 3 bases clipped from V and 9 bases from J, the junction kept 11 bases outside the gene matches. The germline CDR1 and CDR2 sequences are SGHNT and YYREEE (reference sequence). Written as DNA, the CDR3 is TGTGCCAGCAGCTCCCCCGGAACTAGCGGGAGTCTTGAGCAGTTCTTC. It translates to CASSSPGTSGSLEQFF.

As DNA, the CDR3 is TGTGCCAGCAGCCCCAGACCCGCGGGCACCGGGGAGCTGTTTTTT. Its translation is CASSPRPAGTGELFF. The chain combines TRBV7-7 with TRBJ2-2; tentative D call: TRBD2 (5 bases). The CDR3 extends over 15 amino acids. Between the trimmed V and J ends, which lost 5 bases and 4 bases, there was a span of 14 bases. Per germline, CDR1 SSHAT and CDR2 FNYEAQ (reference sequence).

The CDR3 bases are TGTGCCAGCAGTCTTGGGACTAGCAGGAACAATGAGCAGTTCTTC. Its protein is CASSLGTSRNNEQFF. The chain uses TRBV11-2 and TRBJ2-1, with 9 nucleotides matching TRBD2. J was trimmed by 5 bases and V by 6 bases; bases with no gene match: 8. Germline V lookup: CDR1 SGHAT, CDR2 FQNNGV. The CDR3 is 15 amino acids. Complete variable domain (other parts from reference TRBV11-2 and TRBJ2-1): EAGVAQSPRYKIIEKRQSVAFWCNPISGHATLYWYQQILGQGPKLLIQFQNNGVVDDSQLPKDRFSAERLKGVDSTLKIQPAKLEDSAVYLCASSLGTSRNNEQFFGPGTRLTVL.

The DNA of the CDR3 is TGTGCCTGGAGTAAACGGACTAGCGGGAGTGTTACAGATACGCAGTATTTT. Protein sequence: CAWSKRTSGSVTDTQYF. This sequence joins TRBV30 and TRBJ2-3, with 13 bases identical to TRBD2. J lost 3 bases, V lost 2 bases, and 8 bases had no gene match. The CDR3 contains 17 residues. Germline V CDR1 and CDR2: GTSNPN, SVGIG (reference sequence).

The genes are TRBV5-5 and TRBJ2-2; D uncertain. V lost 1 base, J lost 0 bases, and 7 bases lay in between. Germline V gene lookup returns CDR1 SGHKS and CDR2 YYEKEE (reference sequence). The CDR3 covers 15 residues. CDR3 sequence (DNA): TGTGCCAGCAGCTTGAAGCACACGAACACCGGGGAGCTGTTTTTT. Translated, it gives CASSLKHTNTGELFF.

The V and J genes are TRBV14 and TRBJ1-1; weak D call: TRBD1 (5 bases). The length of the CDR3 is 14 residues. Trimming took 3 bases from V and 1 from J, leaving 9 bases between them. Per the germline V gene, CDR1 is SGHDN and CDR2 is FVKESK. CDR3 protein: CASSHVRGNTEAFF. CDR3 DNA sequence: TGTGCCAGCAGCCATGTTAGGGGGAACACTGAAGCTTTCTTT.

The chain combines TRBV2 with TRBJ2-2; D perhaps matches TRBD2 (6 bases). The CDR3 is made up of 14 amino acids. Germline V gene sequence: CDR1 SNHLY, CDR2 FYNNEI. V was cut by 9 bases and J by 4 bases, with 15 bases left in between. CDR3 region: CASELRGVTGELFF. CDR3 coding DNA: TGTGCCAGTGAGTTGCGGGGAGTCACCGGGGAGCTGTTTTTT. The full variable domain, rest sourced from reference TRBV2 and TRBJ2-2, is EPEVTQTPSHQVTQMGQEVILRCVPISNHLYFYWYRQILGQKVEFLVSFYNNEISEKSEIFDDQFSVERPDGSNFTLKIRSTKLEDSAMYFCASELRGVTGELFFGEGSRLTVL.

This chain joins TRBV18 and TRBJ1-4, with TRBD1 matching 9 bases. CDR1 and CDR2 (germline): KGHSH, LQKENI. This CDR3 spans 15 amino acids. V was clipped by 5 bases and J by 2 bases; unmatched bases: 3. The CDR3 is CASSADRGTNEKLFF. CDR3 DNA sequence: TGTGCCAGCTCAGCCGACAGGGGGACTAATGAAAAACTGTTTTTT.

The V call is TRBV28, the J call TRBJ1-5; the D gene is possibly TRBD1 (6 bases). The CDR3 loop spans 15 amino acids. V was clipped by 2 bases and J by 6 bases, with 14 bases between them. Germline CDR1 is MDHEN and CDR2 is SYDVKM. The CDR3 sequence: CASSLLVGGSQPQHF. DNA of the CDR3: TGTGCCAGCAGTTTACTGGTAGGGGGAAGTCAGCCCCAGCATTTT.

This clone is a singleton in its sample. The J gene is TRBJ1-1, the V gene TRBV7-8; D unresolved. Looked up from germline, CDR1 is SGHVS and CDR2 is FQNEAQ. Deletions cut 4 bases from V and 0 bases from J, with 18 bases between. This CDR3 is built from 17 residues. The CDR3 reads CASSSLPAQIMNTEAFF. The CDR3 DNA is TGTGCCAGCAGCTCCCTCCCCGCACAGATTATGAACACTGAAGCTTTCTTT.

For this clone: Other DNA variants within this sample encode the same CDR3. The chain links TRBV5-1 to TRBJ2-5; tentatively, D is TRBD2 (6 bases). The V end was cut by 2 bases, the J end by 5 bases, with 10 bases between. The germline CDR1 and CDR2 sequences are SGHRS and YFSETQ. The CDR3 totals 13 residues. The CDR3, as DNA: TGCGCCAGCAGCTTACGACTAGGGGAGACCCAGTACTTC. Its translation is CASSLRLGETQYF.

CDR3 in amino acids: CASRRGPSSGANVLTF. The CDR3 coding sequence is TGTGCCAGCAGGAGAGGCCCCTCTTCTGGGGCCAACGTCCTGACTTTC. The chain has TRBV28 and TRBJ2-6; the D is unclear. The length of the CDR3 is 16 residues. The V gene lost 6 bases and the J gene lost 1 base, with 13 bases spanning the gap. In germline, CDR1 is MDHEN, CDR2 SYDVKM.

The CDR3: CASSEPSTSGRTTGELFF. Here the CDR3 DNA reads TGTGCCAGCAGTGAACCCTCGACTAGCGGGAGGACCACCGGGGAGCTGTTTTTT. This chain links TRBV2 with TRBJ2-2; 13 bases fit TRBD2. Germline CDR1 SNHLY, CDR2 FYNNEI. Trimming removed 2 bases from V and 4 bases from J; junction bases left unmatched: 7. The CDR3 has 18 amino acids.

The rearrangement uses TRBV5-1 and TRBJ2-1, with 9 bases that match TRBD2. The germline V gene has CDR1 SGHRS and CDR2 YFSETQ. The CDR3 has 15 amino acids. Trimming removed 1 base from V and 6 bases from J; junction bases left unmatched: 5. Here the CDR3 DNA reads TGCGCCAGCAGCTTGTTAGCGGGAGTAGGCAATGAGCAGTTCTTC. It specifies CASSLLAGVGNEQFF.

This chain links TRBV2 with TRBJ2-2; D unclear. Germline V gene sequence: CDR1 SNHLY, CDR2 FYNNEI. V was pared by 4 bases and J by 0 bases, with 9 bases between. The CDR3 totals 15 residues. CDR3 nucleotides: TGTGCCAGCAGTGGAATCGCAGCGAACACCGGGGAGCTGTTTTTT. This encodes CASSGIAANTGELFF.

The table lists this clone with a count of one. The J gene is TRBJ2-1, the V gene TRBV6-5; a possible D gene is TRBD1 (6 bases). Trimming removed 4 bases at V and 9 bases at J, with 19 bases between. Germline CDR1 reads MNHEY; CDR2 reads SVGAGI. The CDR3 runs to 15 residues. The CDR3 DNA reads as TGTGCCAGCAGTTCGTGGTACAGGGTCGGGGTTGAGCAGTTCTTC. Protein product: CASSSWYRVGVEQFF.

This chain uses TRBV5-4 with TRBJ2-1; 13 nucleotides match TRBD2. J gave up 11 bases and V 4 bases, and 12 bases lay outside the gene matches. Germline CDR1 reads SGHNT; CDR2 reads YYREEE (reference sequence). The CDR3 length is 16 residues. CDR3 residues: CASSQGTSGRAPQQFF. The DNA of the CDR3 is TGTGCCAGCAGCCAGGGCACTAGCGGGAGGGCCCCTCAGCAGTTCTTC.

The CDR3 bases are TGTGCCAGTACCAGAAACAATGAGCAGTTCTTC. Translated, it gives CASTRNNEQFF. The gene calls are TRBV19 and TRBJ2-1; D uncertain. The ends were cut back, 7 bases at V and 5 bases at J, with 6 bases in the middle. Germline CDR1 LNHDA, CDR2 SQIVND (reference sequence). This CDR3 region has 11 residues.

V and J are TRBV9 and TRBJ2-5, with D possibly matching TRBD2 (5 bases). CDR3 length: 15 amino acids. The germline V and J ends were trimmed by 1 base and 4 bases, with 14 bases remaining between them. From germline, CDR1 is SGDLS and CDR2 YYNGEE. CDR3 amino acids: CASSVSPGDAETQYF. CDR3 nucleotides: TGTGCCAGCAGCGTATCTCCCGGGGATGCAGAGACCCAGTACTTC.

The count of this clone is one. The chain employs TRBV7-9 and TRBJ1-2, with TRBD1 as a possible D gene (6 bases). V was pared by 7 bases and J by 0 bases, with 15 bases between. This CDR3 comprises 15 residues. CDR1 is SEHNR, CDR2 FQNEAQ, per germline (reference sequence). The CDR3 DNA reads TGTGCCAGCACCCGACGGGACACTTCTAACTATGGCTACACCTTC. Its protein product is CASTRRDTSNYGYTF.